Each of the 14 T cell receptor beta chains below was sequenced from the same sample in a study of blood T cell repertoires in COVID-19. Using immunoSEQ multiplex PCR, the repertoire was profiled, and TCRdb retains in-frame clones only, with some absent. The sample records some 200,000 clones, around 85% being singletons. Sequencing was done on a sample of peripheral blood. The receptor set was obtained from a man aged 55 to 70 with COVID-19, enrolled during active disease.

This clone showed up just once. This chain joins TRBV7-9 and TRBJ1-4; a weak D match, TRBD1 (6 bases). CDR1 is SEHNR and CDR2 is FQNEAQ in the germline V gene (reference sequence). The CDR3 totals 15 residues. With 4 bases removed from V and 4 bases from J, the gap between germline ends came to 13 bases. The CDR3 loop reads CASSSGQLVNEKLFF. CDR3 in DNA: TGTGCCAGCAGCTCCGGACAGTTAGTTAATGAAAAACTGTTTTTT.

The J gene is TRBJ1-1, the V gene TRBV14; 7 bases map to TRBD1. Germline V gives CDR1 SGHDN, CDR2 FVKESK. After removal of 4 bases from V and 0 bases from J, the junction contained 11 bases not matched to a gene. The CDR3 is made up of 17 amino acids. CDR3 bases: TGTGCCAGCAGCCTCCGGGACAGCAAGACGATGAACACTGAAGCTTTCTTT. This gives the protein CASSLRDSKTMNTEAFF.

The chain's CDR3 is CASSQASQPGLADGDEQFF. The CDR3 region has the DNA TGTGCCAGCAGCCAAGCGTCCCAACCGGGACTAGCGGATGGGGATGAGCAGTTCTTC. The chain couples TRBV4-2 to TRBJ2-1; 11 positions agree with TRBD2. CDR1 and CDR2 from the germline V gene are LGHNA and YNFKEQ. This CDR3 comprises 19 residues. Trimming took 1 base from V and 8 from J; bases not matched to a gene: 16.

The CDR3 DNA follows: TGCAGTGGTGGGCCGGCGGGGACCCAGTACTTC. Amino acid sequence: CSGGPAGTQYF. The V and J genes are TRBV20-1 and TRBJ2-5, with a tentative D call TRBD2 (5 bases). Trimming removed 7 bases from V and 7 bases from J, with 13 bases in between. Germline loops: CDR1 DFQATT, CDR2 SNEGSKA (reference sequence). The CDR3 runs to 11 residues.

The CDR3, as DNA: TGTGCCAGCAGCCAGGGAACTGGAAACACCATATATTTT. Amino acid sequence: CASSQGTGNTIYF. The J gene is TRBJ1-3, the V gene TRBV5-6; the D gene is possibly TRBD1 (5 bases). The germline V and J ends were trimmed by 4 bases and 2 bases, with 7 bases remaining between them. Per the germline V gene, CDR1 is SGHDT and CDR2 is YYEEEE. The CDR3 runs 13 residues.

The V call is TRBV27, the J call TRBJ2-5, with 12 positions matching TRBD2. The CDR3 runs 16 residues. V shed 5 bases, J shed 2 bases, and the junction held 6 bases outside the gene matches. The germline V gene encodes CDR1 MNHEY and CDR2 SMNVEV (reference sequence). CDR3 region: CASSSGLAGRQETQYF. The CDR3 coding sequence is TGTGCCAGCAGTAGCGGACTAGCGGGACGACAAGAGACCCAGTACTTC.

This clone has a handful of counts. The V gene is TRBV5-6, the J gene TRBJ2-3; D may be TRBD1 (5 bases). The germline CDR1 and CDR2 sequences are SGHDT and YYEEEE. The V end was cut by 1 base, the J end by 4 bases, with 7 bases between. The CDR3 runs to 13 residues. CDR3 nucleotide sequence: TGTGCCAGCAGCTTGAAAGGGGCAGATACGCAGTATTTT. As protein: CASSLKGADTQYF.

The chain carries TRBV4-1 and TRBJ1-1; 10 bases line up with TRBD1. Germline assignment: CDR1 MGHRA and CDR2 YSYEKL. The CDR3 sequence is 16 residues long. V shed 1 base and J 1 base; nucleotides not matched to a gene: 3. This CDR3 reads CASSQGQGARNTEAFF. CDR3 DNA: TGCGCCAGCAGCCAAGGACAGGGGGCTAGGAACACTGAAGCTTTCTTT.

The chain couples TRBV5-6 to TRBJ1-4; 11 bases line up with TRBD1. There are 17 residues in the CDR3. Germline-derived CDR1 and CDR2 are SGHDT and YYEEEE. After removal of 2 bases from V and 5 bases from J, the junction contained 8 bases not matched to a gene. CDR3 in amino acids: CASSFGTGGLRNEKLFF. The DNA for the CDR3 is TGTGCCAGCAGCTTCGGGACAGGGGGGTTGAGGAATGAAAAACTGTTTTTT.

The chain employs TRBV6-5 and TRBJ1-2; 9 bases are shared with TRBD1. After removal of 6 bases from V and 8 bases from J, the junction contained 4 bases not matched to a gene. Germline assignment: CDR1 MNHEY and CDR2 SVGAGI. CDR3 length: 12 amino acids. The CDR3 DNA reads TGTGCCAGCAGACAGGGGGCGGAGGGCTACACCTTC. It specifies CASRQGAEGYTF.

This chain links TRBV28 with TRBJ1-4; 9 bases are a match to TRBD1. This CDR3 comprises 15 residues. CDR1 is MDHEN and CDR2 is SYDVKM in the germline V gene. Losses at the gene ends were 6 bases for V and 6 bases for J; bases not matched to a gene: 8. The CDR3 loop reads CASSPPRDRDEKLFF. In DNA form, the CDR3 reads TGTGCCAGCAGCCCACCCCGGGACAGGGATGAAAAACTGTTTTTT.

This sequence joins TRBV30 and TRBJ1-5, with 9 nucleotides matching TRBD1. The CDR3 sequence is 15 residues long. Germline V lookup: CDR1 GTSNPN, CDR2 SVGIG (reference sequence). CDR3 DNA sequence: TGTGCTGCCGGGGACAGGGAAAGGTCTTATCAGCCCCAGCATTTT. Protein: CAAGDRERSYQPQHF.

The chain employs TRBV4-3 and TRBJ1-2, with no clear D. The CDR3 is 15 amino acids. In germline, CDR1 is LGHNA, CDR2 YSLEER. Trimming shortened V by 0 bases and J by 5 bases, and 13 bases separated the two germline ends. This CDR3 is CASSQEVAVTYGYTF. The CDR3 DNA is TGCGCCAGCAGCCAAGAGGTGGCAGTGACTTATGGCTACACCTTC.

The chain uses TRBV2 and TRBJ2-3; TRBD1 matches at 9 bases. CDR3 length: 15 residues. Germline V CDR1 and CDR2: SNHLY, FYNNEI. V shed 6 bases and J 4 bases; nucleotides not matched to a gene: 8. CDR3: CASRARDRVSDTQYF. In nucleotides, the CDR3 is TGTGCCAGCAGGGCCCGGGACAGGGTGTCAGATACGCAGTATTTT.